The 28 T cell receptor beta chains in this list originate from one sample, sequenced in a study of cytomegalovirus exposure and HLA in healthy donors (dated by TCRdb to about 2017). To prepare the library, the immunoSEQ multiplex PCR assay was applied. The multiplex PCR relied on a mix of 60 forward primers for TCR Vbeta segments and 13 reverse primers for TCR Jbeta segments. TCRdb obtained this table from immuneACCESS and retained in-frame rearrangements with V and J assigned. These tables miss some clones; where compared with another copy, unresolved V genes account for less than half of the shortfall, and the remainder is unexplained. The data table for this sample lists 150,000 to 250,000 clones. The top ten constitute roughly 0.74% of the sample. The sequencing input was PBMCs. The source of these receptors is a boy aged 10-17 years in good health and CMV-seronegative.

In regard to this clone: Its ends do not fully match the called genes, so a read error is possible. CDR3 amino acids: CSIEGLGGYTF. CDR3 DNA: TGCAGCATTGAGGGGCTAGGCGGCTACACCTTC. V is TRBV29-1 and J is TRBJ1-2; maybe TRBD1 (5 bases). The CDR3 consists of 11 residues. CDR1 is SQVTM and CDR2 is ANQGSEA in the germline V gene.

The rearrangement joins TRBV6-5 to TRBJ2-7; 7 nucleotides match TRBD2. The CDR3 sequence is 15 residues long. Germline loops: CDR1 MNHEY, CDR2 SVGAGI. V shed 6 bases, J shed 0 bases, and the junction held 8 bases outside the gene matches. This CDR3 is CASRALRGSSYEQYF. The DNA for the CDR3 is TGTGCCAGCAGGGCCCTCCGCGGGAGCTCCTACGAGCAGTACTTC.

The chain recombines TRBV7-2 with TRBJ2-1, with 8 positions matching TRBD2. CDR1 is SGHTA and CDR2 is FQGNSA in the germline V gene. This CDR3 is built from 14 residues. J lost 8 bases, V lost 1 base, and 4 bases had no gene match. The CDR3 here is CASSLGPGGDEQFF. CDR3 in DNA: TGTGCCAGCAGCTTAGGCCCGGGGGGGGATGAGCAGTTCTTC.

The CDR3 DNA sequence: TGTGCCAGCAGTTACTCCGGGACTAGCGGAAACAATGAGCAGTTCTTC. It yields the protein CASSYSGTSGNNEQFF. The rearrangement uses TRBV6-5 and TRBJ2-1; 11 bases are a match to TRBD2. V trimming: 0 bases; J trimming: 5 bases; junction bases outside the gene matches: 3. CDR1 is MNHEY and CDR2 is SVGAGI in the germline V gene. The CDR3 is made up of 16 amino acids.

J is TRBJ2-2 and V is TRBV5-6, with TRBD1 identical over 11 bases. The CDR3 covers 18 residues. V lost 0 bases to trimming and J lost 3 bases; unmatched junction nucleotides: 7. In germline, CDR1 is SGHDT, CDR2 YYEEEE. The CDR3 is CASSLVPGTGGYTGELFF. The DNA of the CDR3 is TGTGCCAGCAGCTTGGTCCCGGGGACAGGGGGATACACCGGGGAGCTGTTTTTT.

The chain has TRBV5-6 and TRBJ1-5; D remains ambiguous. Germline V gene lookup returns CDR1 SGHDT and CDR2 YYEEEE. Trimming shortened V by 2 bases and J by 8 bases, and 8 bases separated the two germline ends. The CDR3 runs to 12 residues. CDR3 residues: CASSFGEKPQHF. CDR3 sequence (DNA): TGTGCCAGCAGCTTCGGGGAGAAGCCCCAGCATTTT. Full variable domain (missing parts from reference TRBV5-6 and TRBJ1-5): DAGVTQSPTHLIKTRGQQVTLRCSPKSGHDTVSWYQQALGQGPQFIFQYYEEEERQRGNFPDRFSGHQFPNYSSELNVNALLLGDSALYLCASSFGEKPQHFGDGTRLSIL.

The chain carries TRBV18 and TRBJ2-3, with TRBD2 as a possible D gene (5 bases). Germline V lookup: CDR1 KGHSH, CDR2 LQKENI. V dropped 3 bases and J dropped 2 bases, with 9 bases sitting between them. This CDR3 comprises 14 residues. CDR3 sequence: CASSPPEATDTQYF. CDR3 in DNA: TGTGCCAGCTCACCCCCGGAGGCCACAGATACGCAGTATTTT.

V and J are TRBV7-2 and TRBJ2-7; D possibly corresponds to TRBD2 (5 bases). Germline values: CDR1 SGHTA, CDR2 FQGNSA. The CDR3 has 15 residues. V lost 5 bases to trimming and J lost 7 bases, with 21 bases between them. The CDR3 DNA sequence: TGTGCCAGCAGCCTCACCGGACGGGGAGATGGAGAGCAGTACTTC. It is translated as CASSLTGRGDGEQYF.

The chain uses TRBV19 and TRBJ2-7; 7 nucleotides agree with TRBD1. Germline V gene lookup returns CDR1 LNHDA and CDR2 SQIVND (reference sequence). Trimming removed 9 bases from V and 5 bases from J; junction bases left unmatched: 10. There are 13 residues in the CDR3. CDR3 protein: CASSTGMGDEQYF. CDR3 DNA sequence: TGTGCCAGCTCGACAGGGATGGGTGACGAGCAGTACTTC.

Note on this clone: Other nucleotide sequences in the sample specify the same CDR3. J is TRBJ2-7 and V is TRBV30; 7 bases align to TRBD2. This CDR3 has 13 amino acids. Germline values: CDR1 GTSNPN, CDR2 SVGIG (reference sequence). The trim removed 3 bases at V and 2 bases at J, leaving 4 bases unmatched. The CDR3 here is CAWSRGGTYEQYF. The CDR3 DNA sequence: TGTGCCTGGAGCCGCGGGGGAACCTACGAGCAGTACTTC.

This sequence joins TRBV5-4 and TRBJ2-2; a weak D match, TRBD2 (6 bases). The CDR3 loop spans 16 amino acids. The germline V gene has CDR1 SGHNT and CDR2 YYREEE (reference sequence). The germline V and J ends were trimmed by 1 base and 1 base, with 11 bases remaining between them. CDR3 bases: TGTGCCAGCAGCTTGTTGGCGGGGCGGAACACCGGGGAGCTGTTTTTT. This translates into CASSLLAGRNTGELFF. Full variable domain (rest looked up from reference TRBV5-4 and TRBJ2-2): ETGVTQSPTHLIKTRGQQVTLRCSSQSGHNTVSWYQQALGQGPQFIFQYYREEENGRGNFPPRFSGLQFPNYSSELNVNALELDDSALYLCASSLLAGRNTGELFFGEGSRLTVL.

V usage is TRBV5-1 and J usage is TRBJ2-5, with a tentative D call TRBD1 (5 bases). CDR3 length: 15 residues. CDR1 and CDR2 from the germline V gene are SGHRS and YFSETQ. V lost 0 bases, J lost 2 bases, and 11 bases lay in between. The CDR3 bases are TGCGCCAGCAGCTTGGTGTCCTCAGGGCAAGAGACCCAGTACTTC. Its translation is CASSLVSSGQETQYF.

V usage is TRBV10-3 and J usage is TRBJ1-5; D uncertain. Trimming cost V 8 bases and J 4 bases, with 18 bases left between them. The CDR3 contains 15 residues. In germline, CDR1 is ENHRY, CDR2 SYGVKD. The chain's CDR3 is CAISSGGESNQPQHF. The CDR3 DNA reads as TGTGCCATCTCCTCCGGCGGGGAATCAAATCAGCCCCAGCATTTT.

In DNA form, the CDR3 reads TGTGCCAGCGTTCGGACAGGAAGCGAAAAACTGTTTTTT. Translated: CASVRTGSEKLFF. The chain is built from TRBV2 and TRBJ1-4; TRBD1 aligns across 7 bases. The CDR3 extends over 13 amino acids. V trimming: 8 bases; J trimming: 8 bases; junction bases outside the gene matches: 8. Looked up from germline, CDR1 is SNHLY and CDR2 is FYNNEI.

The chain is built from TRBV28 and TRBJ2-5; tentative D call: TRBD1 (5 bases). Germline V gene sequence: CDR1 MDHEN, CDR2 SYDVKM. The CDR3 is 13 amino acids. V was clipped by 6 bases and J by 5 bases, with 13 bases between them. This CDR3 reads CASSGSPGETQYF. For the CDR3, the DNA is TGTGCCAGCAGCGGATCCCCAGGGGAGACCCAGTACTTC.

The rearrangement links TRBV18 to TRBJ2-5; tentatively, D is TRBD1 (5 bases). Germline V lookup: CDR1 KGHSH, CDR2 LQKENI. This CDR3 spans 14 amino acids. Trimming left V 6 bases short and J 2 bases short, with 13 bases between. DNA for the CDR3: TGTGCCAGCTCGACAGCCCAGTTACAAGAGACCCAGTACTTC. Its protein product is CASSTAQLQETQYF.

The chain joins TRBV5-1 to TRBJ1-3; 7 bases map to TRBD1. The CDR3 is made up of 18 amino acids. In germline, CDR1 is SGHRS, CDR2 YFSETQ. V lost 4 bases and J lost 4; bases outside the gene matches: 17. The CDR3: CASSPGQPNSLSGNTIYF. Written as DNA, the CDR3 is TGCGCCAGCAGCCCGGGACAGCCAAACTCCTTATCCGGAAACACCATATATTTT.

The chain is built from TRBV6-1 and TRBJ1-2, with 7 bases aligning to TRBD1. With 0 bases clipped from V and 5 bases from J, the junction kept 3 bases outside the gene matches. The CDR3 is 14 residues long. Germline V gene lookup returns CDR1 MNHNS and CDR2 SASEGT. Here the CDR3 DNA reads TGTGCCAGCAGTGAAGCAGGGGGCGGGTATGGCTACACCTTC. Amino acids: CASSEAGGGYGYTF.

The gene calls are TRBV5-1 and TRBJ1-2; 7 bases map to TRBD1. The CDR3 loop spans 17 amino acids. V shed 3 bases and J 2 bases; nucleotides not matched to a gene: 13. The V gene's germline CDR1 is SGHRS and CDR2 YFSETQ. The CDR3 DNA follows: TGCGCCAGCAGCTCCCAGGGGGGACAATCCCCCAACTATGGCTACACCTTC. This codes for CASSSQGGQSPNYGYTF.

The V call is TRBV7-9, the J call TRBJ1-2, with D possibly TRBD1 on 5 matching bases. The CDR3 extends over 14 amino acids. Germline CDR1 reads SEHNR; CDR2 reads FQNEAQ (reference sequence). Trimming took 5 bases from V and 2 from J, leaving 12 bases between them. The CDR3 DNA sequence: TGTGCCAGCAGCCGAGGGGAGGGGAACTATGGCTACACCTTC. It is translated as CASSRGEGNYGYTF.

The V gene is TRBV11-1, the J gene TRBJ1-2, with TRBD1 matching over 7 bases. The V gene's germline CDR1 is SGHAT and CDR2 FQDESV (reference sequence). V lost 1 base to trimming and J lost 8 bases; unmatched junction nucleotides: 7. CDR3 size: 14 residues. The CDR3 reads CASSLVEGAVGYTF. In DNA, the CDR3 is TGTGCCAGCAGCTTAGTAGAGGGGGCGGTCGGCTACACCTTC.

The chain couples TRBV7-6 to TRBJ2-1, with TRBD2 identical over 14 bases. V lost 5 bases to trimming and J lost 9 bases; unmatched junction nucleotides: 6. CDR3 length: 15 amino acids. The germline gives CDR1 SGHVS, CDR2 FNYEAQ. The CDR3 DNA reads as TGTGCCAGCAGCCAAGGGACTAGCGGGGGTTTTGAGCAGTTCTTC. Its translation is CASSQGTSGGFEQFF.

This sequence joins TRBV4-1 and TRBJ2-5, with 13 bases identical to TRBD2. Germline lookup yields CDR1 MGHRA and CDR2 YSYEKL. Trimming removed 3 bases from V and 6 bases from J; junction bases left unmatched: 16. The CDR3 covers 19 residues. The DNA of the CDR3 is TGCGCCAGCAGCCAGATTATCCTATCCGGACTAGCGGGGGCACAGACCCAGTACTTC. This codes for CASSQIILSGLAGAQTQYF.

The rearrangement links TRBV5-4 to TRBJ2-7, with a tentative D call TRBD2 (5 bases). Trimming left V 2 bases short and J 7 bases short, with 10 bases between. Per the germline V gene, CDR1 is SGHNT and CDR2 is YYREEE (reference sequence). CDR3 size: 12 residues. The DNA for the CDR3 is TGTGCCAGCAGCTTCCTCCCGGGGGAGCAGTACTTC. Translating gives CASSFLPGEQYF. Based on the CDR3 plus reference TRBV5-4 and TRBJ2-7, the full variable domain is ETGVTQSPTHLIKTRGQQVTLRCSSQSGHNTVSWYQQALGQGPQFIFQYYREEENGRGNFPPRFSGLQFPNYSSELNVNALELDDSALYLCASSFLPGEQYFGPGTRLTVT.

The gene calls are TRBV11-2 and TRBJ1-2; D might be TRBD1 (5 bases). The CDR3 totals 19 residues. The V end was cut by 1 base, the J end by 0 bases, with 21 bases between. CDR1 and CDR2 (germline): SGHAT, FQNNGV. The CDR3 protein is CASSLGRGLVGRANYGYTF. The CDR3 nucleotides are TGTGCCAGCAGCTTAGGGAGGGGTCTCGTCGGGAGAGCTAACTATGGCTACACCTTC.

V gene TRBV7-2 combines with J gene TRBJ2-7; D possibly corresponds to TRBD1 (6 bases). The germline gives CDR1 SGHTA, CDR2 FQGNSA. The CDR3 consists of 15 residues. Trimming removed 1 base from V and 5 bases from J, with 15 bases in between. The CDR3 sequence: CASSLVWGLIDEQYF. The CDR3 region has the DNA TGTGCCAGCAGCTTAGTTTGGGGGCTAATCGACGAGCAGTACTTC.

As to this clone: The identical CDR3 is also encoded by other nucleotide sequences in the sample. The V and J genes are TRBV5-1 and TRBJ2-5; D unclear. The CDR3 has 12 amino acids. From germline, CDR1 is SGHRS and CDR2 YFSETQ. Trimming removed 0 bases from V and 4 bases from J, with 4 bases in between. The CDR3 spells CASSLAGETQYF. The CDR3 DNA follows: TGCGCCAGCAGCTTGGCCGGAGAGACCCAGTACTTC.

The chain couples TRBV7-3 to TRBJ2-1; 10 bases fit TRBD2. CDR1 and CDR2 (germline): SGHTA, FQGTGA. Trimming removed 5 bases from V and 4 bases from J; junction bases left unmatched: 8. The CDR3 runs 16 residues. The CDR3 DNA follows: TGTGCCAGCAGCGAGTCCGGTAGCGGGGGGTACAATGAGCAGTTCTTC. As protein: CASSESGSGGYNEQFF.